The clone carrying this T cell receptor (beta chain) showed up just once. Its specificity is unknown. The data stem from a study of blood T cells in healthy people across ages. Study overall: Using template switching, researchers captured about one barcoded beta molecule for each two T cells.

Primers used in a second PCR of about 7 to 12 cycles were a sample-barcoded 5' primer and a J-beta primer mix. No fewer than 2.5 million CDR3-containing paired-end reads came from each sample. Each CDR3 protein is one row after TCRdb ran MiXCR on the 5' RACE reads. This repertoire shows about 1.8 million distinct CDR3 sequences, less than 50% found once; its top ten account for roughly 2%. Researchers report isolating at least 6 million PBMCs per sample. General study results and limits: Older age went with lower TCR beta diversity per million T cells, in a roughly linear way.

The clonotype comes from a woman aged 40 to 50 in good health. The sequencing input was blood.

The CDR3 sequence is CSVVNARAAGGYTF. The CDR3 nucleotides read TGCAGCGTTGTAAATGCAAGGGCCGCCGGTGGCTACACCTTC. The chain combines TRBV29-1 with TRBJ1-2; D remains unclear. V was cut by 4 bases and J by 7 bases, with 19 bases left in between. CDR3 length equals 14 residues. Looked up from germline, CDR1 is SQVTM and CDR2 is ANQGSEA.